The TCR beta chain under discussion was sequenced for a study of blood T cell repertoires in COVID-19. In the study's own analysis: Reference gene primers were amplified, and this amplification served to estimate nucleated cell counts. Repertoires were generated with immunoSEQ multiplex PCR, while TCRdb's copy carries only in-frame clones and drops some. Clone size and V and J calls were adopted from that table, with D and trimming inferred from the DNA. The sample lists 250,000 to 400,000 clones, 85% occurring once. The material sequenced was PBMCs or T cells enriched from blood (not recorded which). This TCR derives from a woman younger than 45 who had been exposed to COVID-19.

The CDR3 DNA reads TGCGCCAGCAGCTTGGGACTAGCGGGAGCGGGCGACGAGCAGTACTTC. Amino acid sequence: CASSLGLAGAGDEQYF. The chain recombines TRBV5-1 with TRBJ2-7; 12 positions agree with TRBD2. Germline V gene data show CDR1 as SGHRS and CDR2 as YFSETQ. The length of the CDR3 is 16 residues. Trimming removed 0 bases from V and 5 bases from J; junction bases left unmatched: 6.